A selection of T cell receptor beta chains follows, all from one sample in a study of regulatory T cells in long-lasting Graves disease. TCRdb fed the multiplex PCR reads into MiXCR, producing one record per CDR3 protein. The sample carries 440,000 or so distinct CDR3 sequences, 15% recorded once. These sequences were also reported in another study, on T cells in Graves' hyperthyroidism and ophthalmopathy.

Sample: peripheral blood mononuclear cells (PBMCs), taken at new diagnosis, from a patient treated with antithyroid drugs. All receptors come from a woman under 40 with Graves disease. Both conserved end residues are part of each CDR3. D genes are given only for firm matches. Clone size is given for some rows only: seen once, a few or many times, or a class if the clone is expanded.

>TRBV30|NA|many|TRBJ2-7
TGTGCCTGGAGTGTAACGGGGCCCTTCTCCTACGAGCAGTACTTC
CAWSVTGPFSYEQYF
>TRBV28|NA|many|TRBJ2-1
TGTGCCAGCACCATAGACCGTCAGACCTACAATGAGCAGTTCTTC
CASTIDRQTYNEQFF
>TRBV18|NA|many|TRBJ1-1
TGTGCCAGCTCTGCCACAGGGCCACAGAACACTGAAGCTTTCTTT
CASSATGPQNTEAFF
>TRBV4-2|NA|many|TRBJ1-5
TGTGCCAGCAGCCAAGATACAGGGAGGCAGCCCCAGCATTTT
CASSQDTGRQPQHF
>TRBV2|TRBD1|NA|TRBJ2-6
TGTGCCAGCAGAGGGGACAGCTCTGGGGCCAACGTCCTGACTTTC
CASRGDSSGANVLTF
>TRBV15|NA|many|TRBJ1-3
TGTGCCACCAGCAGAGATCGTCGGTCTGGAAACACCATATATTTT
CATSRDRRSGNTIYF
>TRBV5-1|TRBD1|many|TRBJ2-1
TGCGCCAGCAGCTTGAGACAGGGCTACTACAATGAGCAGTTCTTC
CASSLRQGYYNEQFF
>TRBV11-2|NA|many|TRBJ2-1
TGTGCCAGCAGGGGAAATGAGCAGTTCTTC
CASRGNEQFF
>TRBV2|NA|NA|TRBJ2-1
TGTGCCAGCGTCCAACGGGTTAATGAGCAGTTCTTC
CASVQRVNEQFF
>TRBV5-5|NA|few|TRBJ2-4
TGTGCCAGCAGCATGGACGGAGGAGCCAAAAACATTCAGTACTTC
CASSMDGGAKNIQYF
>TRBV6-2/TRBV6-3|NA|NA|TRBJ1-3
TGTGCCAGCACCCTGCGGGGGTCTGGAAACACCATATATTTT
CASTLRGSGNTIYF
>TRBV5-1|NA|NA|TRBJ1-2
TGCGCCAGCGGCCTAGCGAACGGCTACACCTTC
CASGLANGYTF
>TRBV4-2|TRBD2|many|TRBJ2-7
TGTGCCAGCAGCCAAGATATAGGACTAGCGGTCTACGAGCAGTACTTC
CASSQDIGLAVYEQYF
>TRBV7-8|NA|few|TRBJ1-1
TGTGCCAGCAGCCCAAGGGCGGGTATGAACACTGAAGCTTTCTTT
CASSPRAGMNTEAFF
>TRBV6-1|TRBD1|NA|TRBJ2-1
TGTGCCAGCAAACCTACAGGGGGCTCCTACAATGAGCAGTTCTTC
CASKPTGGSYNEQFF
>TRBV6-1|NA|many|TRBJ1-1
TGTGCCAGCAGTCGAAACAGTGGAAACACTGAAGCTTTCTTT
CASSRNSGNTEAFF
>TRBV6-2/TRBV6-3|NA|many|TRBJ2-3
TGTGCCAGCAGCTTGGTTGGCGTCTGGGCTACGCAGTATTTT
CASSLVGVWATQYF
>TRBV19|NA|few|TRBJ2-5
TGTGCCAGTAGTATGGGATTACAAGAGACCCAGTACTTC
CASSMGLQETQYF
>TRBV20-1|NA|many|TRBJ2-1
TGCAGTGCTAGAGATGTGGGGCCCAATGAGCAGTTCTTC
CSARDVGPNEQFF
>TRBV27|NA|NA|TRBJ1-5
TGTGCCAGCAGTTCCAACTATCAGGGGAGTAGCAATCAGCCCCAGCATTTT
CASSSNYQGSSNQPQHF
>TRBV18|NA|many|TRBJ1-2
TGTGCCAGCTCACCTCTCGAGGGGTTAGGTGGCTACACCTTC
CASSPLEGLGGYTF
>TRBV18|TRBD1|NA|TRBJ2-2
TGTGCCAGCTCACCGCGGACAGGGTCGGACGGGGAGCTGTTTTTT
CASSPRTGSDGELFF
>TRBV6-1|NA|many|TRBJ1-3
TGTGCCAGCATGGGCGGTCTGGACACCATATATTTT
CASMGGLDTIYF
>TRBV7-9|NA|NA|TRBJ1-4
TGTGCCAGCAGCTTAGCCCAGGGGCCAACTAATGAAAAACTGTTTTTT
CASSLAQGPTNEKLFF
>TRBV18|TRBD1|many|TRBJ2-5
TGTGCCAGCTCACCGCAGGGGACAGATCAAGAGACCCAGTACTTC
CASSPQGTDQETQYF
>TRBV29-1|TRBD1|NA|TRBJ1-2
TGCAGCGGAGGGGGACAGGGCCACGGCTACACCTTC
CSGGGQGHGYTF
>TRBV12-3/TRBV12-4|TRBD2|many|TRBJ2-1
TGTGCCAGCAGTTCCCTGATAGCGGGAGTCGGGGGGTACAATGAGCAGTTCTTC
CASSSLIAGVGGYNEQFF
>TRBV29-1|NA|many|TRBJ2-1
TGCAGCGTTGGCGGATATGAGCAGTTCTTC
CSVGGYEQFF
>TRBV4-1|NA|NA|TRBJ1-1
TGCGCCAGCAGCCAAGCCAGGGCTGGTATGTGGGACACTGAAGCTTTCTTT
CASSQARAGMWDTEAFF
>TRBV9|NA|few|TRBJ2-7
TGTGCCAGCAGTTCCGGGTCCTATACCCACGAGCAGTACTTC
CASSSGSYTHEQYF
>TRBV6-2/TRBV6-3|NA|many|TRBJ2-1
TGTGCCAGCAGTTACTCGAGGGAAGGCGCTGAGCAGTTCTTC
CASSYSREGAEQFF
>TRBV10-3|NA|many|TRBJ2-1
TGTGCCATCAGTGAGCCTTCTCGATTTGAGCAGTTCTTC
CAISEPSRFEQFF
>TRBV7-2|TRBD2|many|TRBJ2-3
TGTGCCAGCAGCCACCTATTAGCGGGAGTGTGGACAGATACGCAGTATTTT
CASSHLLAGVWTDTQYF
>TRBV18|NA|many|TRBJ2-3
TGTGCCAGCTCACCGAACCCCGGCCCAGATACGCAGTATTTT
CASSPNPGPDTQYF
>TRBV2|TRBD1|few|TRBJ2-7
TGTGCCAGCACTTGGCGACAGGGGCCCTACGAGCAGTACTTC
CASTWRQGPYEQYF
>TRBV12-3/TRBV12-4|NA|many|TRBJ1-2
TGTGCCACCACGGGACGGCACTATGGCTACACCTTC
CATTGRHYGYTF
>TRBV5-1|NA|NA|TRBJ1-6
TGCGCCAGCAGCTTGGAGGGGACCAATTCACCCCTCCACTTT
CASSLEGTNSPLHF
>TRBV12-3/TRBV12-4|NA|many|TRBJ1-5
TGTGCCAGCAGTTTCTCAGGGGAAGATCAGCCCCAGCATTTT
CASSFSGEDQPQHF
>TRBV10-3|TRBD1|many|TRBJ1-1
TGTGCCATCAGTGCGGGGCAGGGGGCTGAAGCTTTCTTT
CAISAGQGAEAFF
>TRBV5-1|TRBD2|NA|TRBJ2-1
TGCGCCAGCAGTTATAGCGGGCTCTACAATGAGCAGTTCTTC
CASSYSGLYNEQFF
>TRBV7-9|NA|many|TRBJ1-1
TGTGCCAGCAGCTTACAGAGCATGAACACTGAAGCTTTCTTT
CASSLQSMNTEAFF
>TRBV2|NA|many|TRBJ2-7
TGTGCCAGCAGTGTTAGCATTCTTTCGTCGGAGCAGTACTTC
CASSVSILSSEQYF
>TRBV6-5|NA|many|TRBJ2-7
TGTGCCAGCAGTTACGTGGCTAACGCTGTCGACGAGCAGTACTTC
CASSYVANAVDEQYF
>TRBV7-2|NA|many|TRBJ2-3
TGTGCCAGCAGTCTGATTACAGATACGCAGTATTTT
CASSLITDTQYF
>TRBV2|NA|NA|TRBJ1-1
TGTGCCAGCAATTTGAGGATAGGCGCTGAAGCTTTCTTT
CASNLRIGAEAFF
>TRBV28|NA|many|TRBJ2-1
TGTGCCAGCAGTTTACCGTTAAAAAGGAGCCCAGAGCCCAATGAGCAGTTCTTC
CASSLPLKRSPEPNEQFF
>TRBV5-6|TRBD1|few|TRBJ2-1
TGTGCCAGCAGCACGGACAGGTTAAAAAATGAGCAGTTCTTC
CASSTDRLKNEQFF
>TRBV4-1|NA|few|TRBJ1-2
TGCGCCAGCAGCCAAGATACCTCTACTGGCTACACCTTC
CASSQDTSTGYTF
>TRBV12-3/TRBV12-4|NA|many|TRBJ2-1
TGTGCCAGCAGCCCGGGGCCCATCTTC
CASSPGPIF
>TRBV6-1|TRBD2|few|TRBJ2-3
TGTGCCAGCAGTGTCGGGAGGGCCAGCGATACGCAGTATTTT
CASSVGRASDTQYF
>TRBV15|NA|many|TRBJ1-1
TGTGCCACCAGCAGCAGGGGGAACACTGAAGCTTTCTTT
CATSSRGNTEAFF
>TRBV29-1|TRBD1|NA|TRBJ1-1
TGCAGCGTTGAACGGGGAGGGGGCCCTGAAGCTTTCTTT
CSVERGGGPEAFF